What follows are 17 T cell receptor beta chains derived from one specimen sequenced in a study of T cell repertoires in cytomegalovirus infection (dated by TCRdb to about 2019). TCRdb shows the sequencer as Illumina HiSeq 1500. TCRdb reanalyzed the raw reads on its own, using fastp at Q25 for trimming and MiXCR for clone calling, and kept in-frame beta chains. Each CDR3 protein appears once, grouped with its most common genes and DNA. The sample profile shows 150,000 or so distinct CDR3 sequences; about a sixth of them were found once. The ten largest account for roughly a sixth of the sample. Sequencing used CD8+ T cells from PBMCs. These receptors were collected from a human donor in good health (CMV status not recorded). Some clones in this sample may be carry-over from other donors' samples.

The chain uses TRBV7-2 and TRBJ2-1, with a tentative D call TRBD2 (5 bases). CDR3 length equals 14 residues. Looked up from germline, CDR1 is SGHTA and CDR2 is FQGNSA. Deletions cut 7 bases from V and 7 bases from J, with 17 bases between. The CDR3 sequence: CASTPVRTWNEQFF. DNA of the CDR3: TGTGCCAGCACCCCGGTGAGGACTTGGAATGAGCAGTTCTTC.

This chain joins TRBV7-2 and TRBJ1-2; no firm D call. The V end was cut by 2 bases, the J end by 1 base, with 8 bases between. Germline V gene sequence: CDR1 SGHTA, CDR2 FQGNSA. The CDR3 contains 14 residues. This chain's CDR3 is CASSLSAINYGYTF. CDR3 nucleotide sequence: TGTGCCAGCAGCTTATCCGCAATTAACTATGGCTACACCTTC.

In its sample, this clonotype was seen a few times. The CDR3 here is CASSYSGATAEQYF. The CDR3 region has the DNA TGTGCCAGCAGTTACAGCGGGGCAACGGCCGAGCAGTACTTC. The chain recombines TRBV6-5 with TRBJ2-7; TRBD2 matches 7 bases. Germline values: CDR1 MNHEY, CDR2 SVGAGI. The CDR3 has 14 amino acids. The ends lost 2 bases at V and 6 bases at J; junction bases unmatched: 7.

The chain has TRBV11-2 and TRBJ2-3; the D gene is possibly TRBD2 (5 bases). Trimming shortened V by 4 bases and J by 1 base, and 12 bases separated the two germline ends. There are 15 residues in the CDR3. Germline-derived CDR1 and CDR2 are SGHAT and FQNNGV. The CDR3 nucleotides read TGTGCCAGCAGCTCACACCTAGCTGGCACAGATACGCAGTATTTT. Residues: CASSSHLAGTDTQYF. The whole variable domain, remainder taken from reference TRBV11-2 and TRBJ2-3, is EAGVAQSPRYKIIEKRQSVAFWCNPISGHATLYWYQQILGQGPKLLIQFQNNGVVDDSQLPKDRFSAERLKGVDSTLKIQPAKLEDSAVYLCASSSHLAGTDTQYFGPGTRLTVL.

The sample holds a few counts of this clonotype. The V and J genes are TRBV28 and TRBJ2-2, with 10 bases that match TRBD2. CDR1 is MDHEN and CDR2 is SYDVKM in the germline V gene. The CDR3 totals 16 residues. Trimming at V came to 2 bases and at J to 7 bases, leaving 7 bases not matched to a gene. The CDR3 loop reads CASSLVGTSVSGELFF. The CDR3 DNA follows: TGTGCCAGCAGTTTAGTCGGGACTAGCGTCAGCGGGGAGCTGTTTTTT.

This sequence joins TRBV15 and TRBJ2-5; D gene ambiguous. This CDR3 comprises 15 residues. V was pared by 0 bases and J by 5 bases, with 13 bases between. Germline V gene sequence: CDR1 LNHNV, CDR2 YYDKDF (reference sequence). The CDR3: CATSRDGGAHETQYF. CDR3 bases: TGTGCCACCAGCAGAGATGGCGGAGCCCATGAGACCCAGTACTTC.

In its sample, this clonotype was seen a few times. The genes are TRBV23-1 and TRBJ1-5, with a possible D match to TRBD1 (5 bases). TRBV23-1 has ORF status, its function being uncertain. Trimming removed 0 bases from V and 7 bases from J, with 16 bases in between. The CDR3 length is 16 residues. The CDR3 DNA sequence: TGCGCCAGCAGTCAATCGGTCCCAACAAAGGGGCAGCCCCAGCATTTT. Translating it yields CASSQSVPTKGQPQHF.

The chain joins TRBV28 to TRBJ2-7; D may be TRBD1 (5 bases). Per germline, CDR1 MDHEN and CDR2 SYDVKM. This CDR3 is built from 14 residues. The V gene lost 4 bases and the J gene lost 2 bases, with 12 bases spanning the gap. CDR3 sequence reads: CASSSLAGPYEQYF. For the CDR3, the DNA is TGTGCCAGCAGTTCCCTCGCAGGGCCCTACGAGCAGTACTTC.

The chain is built from TRBV19 and TRBJ1-1; perhaps TRBD1 as D (5 bases). Looked up from germline, CDR1 is LNHDA and CDR2 is SQIVND (reference sequence). The CDR3 covers 14 residues. With 6 bases removed from V and 2 bases from J, the gap between germline ends came to 13 bases. The CDR3 nucleotides read TGTGCCAGTAGGGAGGCCAGGGTCAACACTGAAGCTTTCTTT. Amino acids: CASREARVNTEAFF.

V usage is TRBV7-6 and J usage is TRBJ2-7, with D uncertain. Trimming took 5 bases from V and 7 from J, leaving 15 bases between them. Germline values: CDR1 SGHVS, CDR2 FNYEAQ. This CDR3 comprises 13 residues. CDR3 protein: CASSRGQSTEQYF. The CDR3 region has the DNA TGTGCCAGCAGCCGAGGCCAGTCTACGGAGCAGTACTTC.

The chain carries TRBV9 and TRBJ2-7; no reliable D call. Trimming pared 0 bases from V and 7 bases from J, leaving 8 bases between. The CDR3 is made up of 12 amino acids. Germline V CDR1 and CDR2: SGDLS, YYNGEE. The CDR3 protein is CASSVEAVEQYF. CDR3 coding DNA: TGTGCCAGCAGCGTAGAGGCAGTTGAGCAGTACTTC.

The J gene is TRBJ2-4, the V gene TRBV12-5; D might be TRBD2 (6 bases). The CDR3 length is 14 residues. The V end lost 5 bases, the J end lost 2 bases, and 10 bases lay between the germline ends. Germline assignment: CDR1 LGHNT and CDR2 FRNRAP. In nucleotides, the CDR3 is TGTGCTAGTGGTGCCGGGGGAACCAAAAACATTCAGTACTTC. This sequence encodes CASGAGGTKNIQYF.

This clonotype was counted between two and nine times. V and J are TRBV9 and TRBJ1-1; possible D gene TRBD1, 5 bases. The CDR3 runs 19 residues. CDR1 is SGDLS, CDR2 YYNGEE, per germline. Deletions cut 0 bases from V and 1 base from J, with 22 bases between. Here the CDR3 reads CASSVAMDRDADGNTEAFF. CDR3 in DNA: TGTGCCAGCAGCGTAGCTATGGACCGGGACGCCGATGGGAACACTGAAGCTTTCTTT.

The rearrangement joins TRBV2 to TRBJ2-7, with a tentative D call TRBD2 (6 bases). Germline lookup yields CDR1 SNHLY and CDR2 FYNNEI. The CDR3 totals 13 residues. Trimming pared 4 bases from V and 4 bases from J, leaving 11 bases between. DNA of the CDR3: TGTGCCAGCAGTGCAGTGGAGGGTTACGAGCAGTACTTC. It codes for CASSAVEGYEQYF.

This clonotype was seen more than once but under ten times. J is TRBJ1-2 and V is TRBV29-1; 9 bases are shared with TRBD1. This CDR3 has 14 amino acids. Trimming took 6 bases from V and 6 from J; bases not matched to a gene: 11. The germline gives CDR1 SQVTM, CDR2 ANQGSEA. CDR3 region: CSVRTLQGANGYTF. In nucleotides, the CDR3 is TGCAGCGTCCGAACTCTACAGGGGGCGAATGGCTACACCTTC.

This chain links TRBV12-3 or TRBV12-4 with TRBJ2-4, with D unresolved. V was clipped by 1 base and J by 1 base, with 20 bases between them. The CDR3 is 19 amino acids. The CDR3 reads CASSLVAPGPTGAKNIQYF. The CDR3 DNA reads as TGTGCCAGCAGTTTAGTGGCCCCCGGACCGACTGGGGCCAAAAACATTCAGTACTTC.

The V gene is TRBV7-2, the J gene TRBJ2-5; the D is unclear. The germline V gene has CDR1 SGHTA and CDR2 FQGNSA. The CDR3 totals 15 residues. The V and J ends lost 6 bases and 2 bases respectively, with 16 bases between them. The CDR3 spells CASSLRVGIQETQYF. The DNA of the CDR3 is TGTGCCAGCAGTCTTAGGGTGGGGATACAAGAGACCCAGTACTTC.